This entry is about one T cell receptor beta chain. No antigen is known for it. Base qualities were left out, and no much larger clone turns up one base away. This record belongs to a study of T cell responses to AZD1222 COVID-19 vaccine (dated by TCRdb to about 2021). About the investigation overall: A total of approximately 230 trial participants underwent TCR sequencing, of whom approximately 210 received two doses of AZD1222 and about 25 received two doses of the MenACWY control vaccine. Trial participants were enrolled by age into subgroups of 18-55, 56-69 and 70-plus years, and about 150, 27 and 61 TCR-sequenced participants, respectively, were included in these subgroups.

The junction shows trimming of 3 bases on V and 6 bases on J, and the gene matches do not reach 6 bases of it. The germline V gene sets CDR1 to SGHRS and CDR2 to YFSETQ. The CDR3 starts with the cysteine, ends with the phenylalanine, and has 14 residues. Only the CDR3 part of the read is kept: 42 bases, read in frame from the first base. Here is what the overall study found, with its caveats: After two AZD1222 doses, both the breadth and the depth of spike-specific TCRs were significantly higher than at day 0 and than in MenACWY recipients. Most participants were white British and females outnumbered males, and the authors suggested that clonal diversity may have been underestimated. Because no day 14 peak-response samples were available, repertoires were characterized only after the peak T cell response. Reportedly, close to half of the unique spike-specific TCRs recognized epitopes lying outside the regions that are mutated in the B.1.351 and B.1.1.7 variants. The 56-69-year group was small, and its depth increase did not reach significance, likely because of low power. The whole spike protein was spanned by vaccine-associated CD4 TCRs, and dominant responses were seen in regions 160-218 and 743-854. Only six AZD1222 recipients were SARS-CoV-2 seropositive at baseline, limiting conclusions about previously exposed vaccinees.

The CDR3 regions of human TCRbeta chains were subjected to immunosequencing. The study's own analysis went as follows. Repertoire TCRs were matched against a reference library of SARS-CoV-2-specific TCRs generated with the MIRA antigen-specificity platform. Breadth was defined as the fraction of unique TCRs that were SARS-CoV-2-associated. Depth was defined as the fraction of total T cells that were SARS-CoV-2-associated. Each spike-specific TCR was assigned to its reactive spike region and to a CD4 or CD8 class using the MIRA data. Log10-transformed breadth and depth values were compared by one-way ANOVA with Sidak's multiple comparisons tests. TCRdb limited this immuneACCESS table to in-frame rearrangements with V and J called. A share of clones is missing; checked studies link under half to unresolved V genes, and the rest is unexplained. V and J calls and clone size are copied from that table; D and trimming were computed from the DNA. This sample comprises roughly 110,000 clones, roughly 90% of them detected only once. Under 9.5% of the sample is held by the ten biggest clonotypes.

The intended sense of this specimen's time point label: about 28 days (+/-7) after the second vaccine dose. AZD1222 recipients given second doses at about 4 weeks or at about 12 weeks were pooled, since spike-specific TCR depth and breadth were not found to differ between the two schedules. Vaccinee samples were obtained from the UK trials COV001 and COV002, which included a single-blind randomized controlled phase 2/3 trial of AZD1222 (ChAdOx1 nCoV-19) in healthy adults. Trial participant PBMC samples were collected at day 0 and day 28 after the second dose for TCRbeta chain sequencing. The V and J segments used are TRBV5-1 and TRBJ1-3; TRBD1 matches 7 bases in the middle. The material sequenced was peripheral blood, taken 28 days after the second AZD1222 dose. This receptor was taken from an adult who received the AZD1222 COVID-19 vaccine. The encoded CDR3 is CASSSGQYSNTIYF. The DNA sequence follows: TGCGCCAGCAGCTCGGGACAGTATTCAAACACCATATATTTT. Beyond the CDR3, the reference TRBV5-1 and TRBJ1-3 genes provide the residues; the full variable domain reads: KAGVTQTPRYLIKTRGQQVTLSCSPISGHRSVSWYQQTPGQGLQFLFEYFSETQRNKGNFPGRFSGRQFSNSRSEMNVSTLELGDSALYLCASSSGQYSNTIYFGEGSWLTVV.